The clone carrying this TCR beta chain was observed once. The target antigen is unknown. This entry comes from a study of shared clonotypes between healthy human individuals. Study-level information: Per-donor plates numbered three CD4 naive, three CD4 memory, two CD8 naive and one CD8 memory. Regarding the study as a whole: Donors were few, which limited the genetic and exposure-history diversity represented. Relative to clonotypes present in all four donors, those not shared had lower generation probabilities. Among several donors, roughly 5.5% of naive CD4 clonotypes were found in common.

The table came from immunoSEQ multiplex PCR; TCRdb's copy has only in-frame clones and leaves some out. The data show about 2.1 million clones, roughly 93% seen once. The V end was cut by 5 bases, the J end by 5 bases, with 12 bases between. CDR1 and CDR2 from the germline V gene are SGHTA and FQGTGA. The CDR3 is made up of 13 amino acids. Terminally differentiated effector memory CD45RA+ cells were left out of the naive CD8 fraction, which was CD45RO-negative and positively selected for CCR7. This sequence joins TRBV7-3 and TRBJ1-1, with D possibly being TRBD1 (5 bases). The specimen sequenced was naive CD8+ T cells from PBMCs. The sequence was collected from a young man in good health. Some clones in this sample may be carry-over from other donors' samples. CDR3 DNA sequence: TGTGCCAGCAGCACCAAGCACAGGACTGAAGCTTTCTTT. Translating gives CASSTKHRTEAFF.